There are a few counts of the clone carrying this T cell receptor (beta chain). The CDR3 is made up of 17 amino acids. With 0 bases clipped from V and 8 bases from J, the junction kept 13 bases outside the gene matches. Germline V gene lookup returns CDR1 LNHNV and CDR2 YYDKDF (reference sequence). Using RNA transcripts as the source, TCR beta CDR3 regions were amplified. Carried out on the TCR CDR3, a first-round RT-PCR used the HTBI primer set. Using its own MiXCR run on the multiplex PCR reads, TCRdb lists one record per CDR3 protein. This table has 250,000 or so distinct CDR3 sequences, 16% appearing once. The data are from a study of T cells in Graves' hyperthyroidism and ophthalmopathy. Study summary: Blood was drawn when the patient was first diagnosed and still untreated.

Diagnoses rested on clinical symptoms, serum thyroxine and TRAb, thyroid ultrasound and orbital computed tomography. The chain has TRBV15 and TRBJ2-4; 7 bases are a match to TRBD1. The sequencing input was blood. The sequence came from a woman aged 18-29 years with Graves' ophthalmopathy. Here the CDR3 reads CATSRDLSTGVTYIQYF. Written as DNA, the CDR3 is TGTGCCACCAGCAGAGATCTGTCAACAGGGGTTACGTACATTCAGTACTTC. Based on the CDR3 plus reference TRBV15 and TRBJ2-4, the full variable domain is DAMVIQNPRYQVTQFGKPVTLSCSQTLNHNVMYWYQQKSSQAPKLLFHYYDKDFNNEADTPDNFQSRRPNTSFCFLDIRSPGLGDTAMYLCATSRDLSTGVTYIQYFGAGTRLSVL.